This T cell receptor beta chain derives from a study of Graves' ophthalmopathy and Graves' hyperthyroidism. Study-level results: Most clonotypes expanded in thyroid above 0.001 frequency were present in blood too.

Trimming pared 5 bases from V and 5 bases from J, leaving 13 bases between. The CDR3 sequence is 15 residues long. The germline gives CDR1 MNHNS, CDR2 SASEGT. RNA transcripts served as template for amplifying TCR beta CDR3 sequences. The authors performed first-round RT-PCR with HTBI primers and then a second-round multiplex PCR. TCRdb analysed the multiplex PCR reads with MiXCR anew, one entry per CDR3 protein. The repertoire holds 400,000 to 500,000 distinct CDR3 sequences, with under 25% as singletons. The authors isolated PBMCs from around 10 ml of fresh peripheral blood. At least ten counts were recorded for this clonotype. Its antigen is not identified.

Source material: peripheral blood. The clonotype originates from a woman younger than 30 with stable Graves' hyperthyroidism. The J gene is TRBJ1-6, the V gene TRBV6-1; tentatively, D is TRBD1 (5 bases). The chain's CDR3 is CASSRLLGDNSPLHF. The CDR3, as DNA: TGTGCCAGCAGTCGACTCTTAGGGGATAATTCACCCCTCCACTTT.